This TCR beta chain came from a study of T cells in Graves' hyperthyroidism and ophthalmopathy. Study overall: The initial diagnosis was the point when peripheral blood was collected, ahead of any treatment. Study outcomes and limitations: Blood also held most thyroid clonotypes expanded beyond 0.001. A median around 6.8 months before onset, the model predicted ophthalmopathy.

V trimming: 4 bases; J trimming: 6 bases; junction bases outside the gene matches: 7. CDR1 and CDR2 from the germline V gene are SGHTS and YDEGEE. The CDR3 is made up of 15 amino acids. This clonotype has only a few counts. Its antigen is not known. Template material for amplifying TCR beta CDR3 regions consisted of RNA transcripts. In the first-round RT-PCR of the TCR CDR3, the HTBI primer set was used. Each CDR3 protein is one row after TCRdb ran MiXCR on the multiplex PCR reads. The sample holds approximately 600,000 distinct CDR3 sequences, approximately 15% seen once. This rearrangement joins TRBV5-8 to TRBJ2-2, with 9 bases matching TRBD1. Specimen: blood. The receptor's source is a woman aged 18-35 years with Graves' ophthalmopathy. The DNA of the CDR3 is TGTGCCAGCAGCCCAGGACAGGGGAGGGCCGGGGAGCTGTTTTTT. This translates into CASSPGQGRAGELFF.